Described below is a single T cell receptor beta chain sequence and its context. Its antigen is still unknown. No much larger clonotype is one base removed from it; base qualities were not supplied. Whole blood was collected in K2EDTA tubes by collaborating institutions according to the institutions' own protocols. For TCRbeta analysis, collaborators shipped samples as frozen whole blood, isolated PBMCs, or DNA extracted from either of those sample types. The immunoSEQ Assay, a bias-controlled multiplex PCR, was used to amplify TCRbeta CDR3 regions from genomic DNA. In the source study's methods: Nucleated cell counts per sample were estimated from amplification of reference gene primers within the assay. To quantify the absolute abundance of each unique TCRbeta CDR3 rearrangement, sequence reads were collapsed and filtered. For each sample, productive Simpson clonality was calculated by taking the square root of Simpson's diversity index across productive rearrangements. TCRdb's version of the immuneACCESS table is confined to in-frame rearrangements and falls short of the full clone set. An unresolved V gene accounts for under half of the shortfall where checked; the remainder is of unknown origin. V and J calls and clone size come straight from that table; D and trimming were deduced from the DNA. This sample is represented by 210,000 or so clones; about 90% of them were singletons. 2.7% of the sample comes from the top ten.

The sample belongs to a study of blood T cell repertoires in COVID-19 (dated by TCRdb to the early 2020s). With regard to the full study: Collaborator samples came from the United States, Italy and Spain and covered acute and convalescent phases of COVID-19. The prospective study material was composed of cDNA or gDNA derived from T cells, B-cell-depleted T cells, or PBMCs. Deeply sampled blood TCRbeta repertoires from subjects exposed to, actively infected with, or recovered from COVID-19 were included in the dataset. The repertoires were released in a freely available public database meant as a resource for research on the immune response to SARS-CoV-2. The samples were drawn from the first 160 participants of the ongoing ImmuneRACE study and from some 1,300 subjects provided by 6 global collaborators. Nearly every sample came with metadata listing a de-identified subject ID, COVID-19 status, age in years and sex. Where HLA class I and class II types were available, the types were taken from metadata supplied by the sample provider, not from assay-based typing.

What the work shows at the level of the full study, not this receptor alone: The quantity of clinical and demographic metadata differed by source and by participant and was supplied without curation.

Sequenced material: peripheral blood. The sequence was obtained from a woman in her sixties or seventies with acute or convalescent COVID-19.

The CDR3 protein: CASSVDEGTGELFF. The DNA reads as follows: TGTGCCAGCAGCGTAGATGAGGGAACCGGGGAGCTGTTTTTT. Here the chain combines TRBV9 and TRBJ2-2; TRBD2 is perhaps the D gene, given 5 matching bases. The germline V gene specifies SGDLS as CDR1 and YYNGEE as CDR2. The CDR3 holds 14 amino acids from the cysteine to the phenylalanine. CDR3 DNA is the only sequence kept; it has 42 bases, read in frame from the first base. V loses 0 bases of germline sequence and J loses 5 bases, and the interval between the two ends is 8 bases. The full variable domain, with segments outside the CDR3 supplied by the reference TRBV9 and TRBJ2-2 proteins, appears as DSGVTQTPKHLITATGQRVTLRCSPRSGDLSVYWYQQSLDQGLQFLIQYYNGEERAKGNILERFSAQQFPDLHSELNLSSLELGDSALYFCASSVDEGTGELFFGEGSRLTVL.